This entry lists 5 T cell receptor beta chains sequenced from one sample in a study of beta chain features in type 1 diabetes. General study results and limits: Moderately but significantly shorter TCRB CDR3s were found in Type 1 diabetes patients in all four CD4+ subsets.

For these receptors, no antigen is known. The investigators reverse transcribed all of the isolated RNA, so they sequenced expressed TCRB transcripts. Profiled with immunoSEQ multiplex PCR; TCRdb holds only in-frame clones, not every one. Of about 650,000 clones listed, over 10% are singletons. The sequencing sample was made of naive CD4+ T cells from blood. The source of these receptors is a man younger than 45 with type 1 diabetes.

The chain joins TRBV30 to TRBJ1-2; maybe TRBD1 (5 bases). V lost 4 bases to trimming and J lost 4 bases, with 19 bases between them. The germline V gene has CDR1 GTSNPN and CDR2 SVGIG (reference sequence). CDR3 length: 15 residues. The CDR3 DNA is TGTGCCTGGATCATGGCGGGGGATTCAGGCTATGGCTACACCTTC. Protein product: CAWIMAGDSGYGYTF. The variable domain in full, with the rest retrieved from reference TRBV30 and TRBJ1-2, is SQTIHQWPATLVQPVGSPLSLECTVEGTSNPNLYWYRQAAGRGLQLLFYSVGIGQISSEVPQNLSASRPQDRQFILSSKKLLLSDSGFYLCAWIMAGDSGYGYTFGSGTRLTVV.

Only a few counts were recorded for this clone. The V call is TRBV7-9, the J call TRBJ2-2; TRBD2 aligns across 13 bases. The ends lost 5 bases at V and 2 bases at J; junction bases unmatched: 2. Per the germline V gene, CDR1 is SEHNR and CDR2 is FQNEAQ (reference sequence). The CDR3 has 16 residues. The CDR3 protein is CASSTGLAGNTGELFF. CDR3 DNA: TGTGCCAGCAGCACGGGACTAGCGGGAAACACCGGGGAGCTGTTTTTT.

This chain links TRBV19 with TRBJ1-2, with D unresolved. Germline V lookup: CDR1 LNHDA, CDR2 SQIVND (reference sequence). V shed 4 bases and J shed 8 bases, with 14 bases lying between them. The CDR3 is 13 amino acids. CDR3 nucleotides: TGTGCCAGTAGTACAACGAGGGATACGGGCTACACCTTC. Protein product: CASSTTRDTGYTF.

This clone turned up a few times. V gene TRBV28 combines with J gene TRBJ2-6; no definite D call. Per germline, CDR1 MDHEN and CDR2 SYDVKM. The CDR3 length is 15 residues. Between the trimmed V and J ends, which lost 2 bases and 2 bases, there was a span of 7 bases. CDR3 residues: CASSLAAAGANVLTF. In DNA, the CDR3 is TGTGCCAGCAGTTTAGCTGCCGCTGGGGCCAACGTCCTGACTTTC.

A few counts support this clone. The rearrangement uses TRBV6-1 and TRBJ2-7, with TRBD1 matching over 7 bases. V was clipped by 7 bases and J by 4 bases; unmatched bases: 10. Germline assignment: CDR1 MNHNS and CDR2 SASEGT. CDR3 length equals 14 residues. CDR3 sequence reads: CASTDRAPGYEQYF. The CDR3 DNA is TGTGCCAGCACCGACAGGGCCCCCGGATACGAGCAGTACTTC.